Each of the 28 T cell receptor beta chains below was sequenced from the same sample in a study of OX40 agonist ivuxolimab in advanced cancers. Measured with immunoSEQ multiplex PCR; TCRdb has only the in-frame clones, and not every one. The sample contains around 14,000 clones, around 93% of which appear only once. This specimen was CD4+ or CD8+ T cells sorted from blood, taken in a trial of the OX40 agonist ivuxolimab. Receptors were obtained from an adult with an advanced solid tumor such as melanoma, head and neck, liver or kidney cancer.

This clone occurred once. The chain employs TRBV29-1 and TRBJ1-5; D uncertain. This CDR3 spans 12 amino acids. Trimming stripped 5 bases from V and 7 bases from J, with 12 bases between. The V gene's germline CDR1 is SQVTM and CDR2 ANQGSEA. DNA for the CDR3: TGCAGCGTTACCGGGTCCCAACAGCCCCAGCATTTT. Translating gives CSVTGSQQPQHF.

The rearrangement joins TRBV27 to TRBJ2-7; weak D call: TRBD1 (5 bases). The CDR3 sequence is 12 residues long. Trimming pared 5 bases from V and 3 bases from J, leaving 8 bases between. Germline V CDR1 and CDR2: MNHEY, SMNVEV (reference sequence). Here the CDR3 DNA reads TGTGCCAGCAGTACGCAGGGCTACGAGCAGTACTTC. It encodes CASSTQGYEQYF.

V is TRBV10-3 and J is TRBJ1-1, with 10 bases fitting TRBD1. Trimming cost V 6 bases and J 3 bases; bases outside gene matches: 7. This CDR3 region has 15 residues. The V gene's germline CDR1 is ENHRY and CDR2 SYGVKD. The CDR3 bases are TGTGCCATCAGAATTGACAGGGGGCCGGACACTGAAGCTTTCTTT. Translated, it gives CAIRIDRGPDTEAFF.

The chain combines TRBV13 with TRBJ2-2; D is possibly TRBD1 (5 bases). V lost 5 bases, J lost 4 bases, and 14 bases lay in between. From germline, CDR1 is PRHDT and CDR2 FYEKMQ (reference sequence). This CDR3 spans 15 amino acids. The CDR3 DNA reads TGTGCCAGCAGCCCGCCCCAGGGCAGCACCGGGGAGCTGTTTTTT. Translated, it gives CASSPPQGSTGELFF.

The chain carries TRBV18 and TRBJ2-3; TRBD2 matches at 7 bases. Losses at the gene ends were 7 bases for V and 5 bases for J; bases not matched to a gene: 9. The germline V gene encodes CDR1 KGHSH and CDR2 LQKENI. This CDR3 region has 14 residues. CDR3 sequence reads: CASLPWGGEDTQYF. CDR3 sequence (DNA): TGTGCCAGCTTACCCTGGGGGGGAGAAGATACGCAGTATTTT.

The chain uses TRBV18 and TRBJ2-3; 9 bases agree with TRBD2. Germline loops: CDR1 KGHSH, CDR2 LQKENI. V gave up 3 bases and J gave up 3 bases; unmatched junction bases: 4. This CDR3 has 15 residues. In DNA, the CDR3 is TGTGCCAGCTCACCCAGACTAGCGGTTACAGATACGCAGTATTTT. Its translation is CASSPRLAVTDTQYF.

Only a few counts were recorded for this clone. The gene calls are TRBV5-1 and TRBJ2-7; D not certain. V dropped 0 bases and J dropped 3 bases, with 7 bases sitting between them. Germline CDR1 is SGHRS and CDR2 is YFSETQ. This CDR3 is 13 amino acids long. CDR3 sequence: CASSLEGSYEQYF. The CDR3 DNA reads TGCGCCAGCAGCTTGGAGGGCAGCTACGAGCAGTACTTC.

The chain is built from TRBV7-9 and TRBJ1-1; D ambiguous. The CDR3 is 12 amino acids. Between the trimmed V and J ends, which lost 5 bases and 6 bases, there was a span of 10 bases. CDR1 and CDR2 (germline): SEHNR, FQNEAQ (reference sequence). The CDR3 bases are TGTGCCAGCAGCCCCAGAATCCCTGAAGCTTTCTTT. As protein: CASSPRIPEAFF. Full variable domain (remainder filled in from reference TRBV7-9 and TRBJ1-1): DTGVSQNPRHKITKRGQNVTFRCDPISEHNRLYWYRQTLGQGPEFLTYFQNEAQLEKSRLLSDRFSAERPKGSFSTLEIQRTEQGDSAMYLCASSPRIPEAFFGQGTRLTVV.

The rearrangement uses TRBV7-8 and TRBJ2-5; possibly TRBD1 or TRBD2 for D (6 bases each). The CDR3 is 17 residues long. The V gene's germline CDR1 is SGHVS and CDR2 FQNEAQ. Trimming took 2 bases from V and 5 from J, leaving 21 bases between them. CDR3 nucleotides: TGTGCCAGCAGCTTAACAGAGTTGGGGGCGGGGTTTGAGACCCAGTACTTC. Translated: CASSLTELGAGFETQYF.

The gene calls are TRBV6-5 and TRBJ2-2; the D call may be TRBD1 or TRBD2 (5 bases each). Germline lookup yields CDR1 MNHEY and CDR2 SVGAGI. V lost 0 bases, J lost 5 bases, and 7 bases lay in between. This CDR3 spans 14 amino acids. CDR3 in DNA: TGTGCCAGCAGTTACTCGTGGGGGACCGGGGAGCTGTTTTTT. Translation gives CASSYSWGTGELFF.

This rearrangement joins TRBV10-3 to TRBJ2-1, with 11 bases lining up with TRBD2. The length of the CDR3 is 17 residues. CDR1 is ENHRY, CDR2 SYGVKD, per germline. J gave up 7 bases and V 11 bases, and 19 bases lay outside the gene matches. The CDR3 region is CAADGASGGPRENEQFF. In DNA, the CDR3 is TGTGCCGCTGATGGAGCTAGCGGGGGGCCCCGAGAGAATGAGCAGTTCTTC.

This clone was seen just once. The chain links TRBV27 to TRBJ2-3, with TRBD2 identical over 15 bases. After removal of 5 bases from V and 6 bases from J, the junction contained 3 bases not matched to a gene. This CDR3 is built from 15 residues. Germline lookup yields CDR1 MNHEY and CDR2 SMNVEV (reference sequence). The CDR3 coding sequence is TGTGCCAGCAGTACCGGGACTAGCGGGGGGGATACGCAGTATTTT. This gives the protein CASSTGTSGGDTQYF.

Only one count was recorded for this clone. The chain combines TRBV11-2 with TRBJ2-1; TRBD2 aligns across 7 bases. The CDR3 runs 14 residues. Germline CDR1 is SGHAT and CDR2 is FQNNGV. Losses at the gene ends were 1 base for V and 5 bases for J; bases not matched to a gene: 2. CDR3 DNA sequence: TGTGCCAGCAGCTTAGGGCTAGCGGACAATGAGCAGTTCTTC. It specifies CASSLGLADNEQFF.

The chain links TRBV6-1 to TRBJ2-3; D is unresolved. CDR1 MNHNS and CDR2 SASEGT come from the germline V gene. The CDR3 is made up of 14 amino acids. Trimming removed 2 bases from V and 1 base from J, with 7 bases in between. CDR3 sequence reads: CASSEHMGTDTQYF. The CDR3 DNA is TGTGCCAGCAGTGAACATATGGGCACAGATACGCAGTATTTT.

The CDR3 here is CASSQEGGAADTQYF. CDR3 sequence (DNA): TGTGCCAGCAGCCAAGAAGGGGGGGCGGCAGATACGCAGTATTTT. This chain links TRBV4-2 with TRBJ2-3, with D perhaps TRBD2 (7 bases). The CDR3 runs to 15 residues. From germline, CDR1 is LGHNA and CDR2 YNFKEQ. V lost 0 bases and J 4 bases, leaving 11 bases between the germline ends.

This chain connects TRBV6-6 to TRBJ2-7, with 8 bases fitting TRBD1. This CDR3 comprises 15 residues. J lost 2 bases, V lost 5 bases, and 8 bases had no gene match. Germline assignment: CDR1 MNHNY and CDR2 SVGAGI (reference sequence). Here the CDR3 reads CASSTPDRATYEQYF. The CDR3 nucleotides are TGTGCCAGCAGTACCCCGGACAGGGCGACCTACGAGCAGTACTTC.

This chain uses TRBV7-9 with TRBJ2-7; D may be TRBD1 (6 bases). Looked up from germline, CDR1 is SEHNR and CDR2 is FQNEAQ (reference sequence). The CDR3 is 14 residues long. Trimming pared 5 bases from V and 7 bases from J, leaving 18 bases between. Here the CDR3 reads CASSIWDTPEEQYF. In nucleotides, the CDR3 is TGTGCCAGCAGCATATGGGACACCCCAGAGGAGCAGTACTTC.

V is TRBV7-9 and J is TRBJ1-5; TRBD1 matches 8 bases. Germline V gives CDR1 SEHNR, CDR2 FQNEAQ (reference sequence). After removal of 6 bases from V and 4 bases from J, the junction contained 5 bases not matched to a gene. The CDR3 is 14 amino acids. CDR3 region: CASSPGGRNQPQHF. Here the CDR3 DNA reads TGTGCCAGCAGTCCAGGGGGCAGGAATCAGCCCCAGCATTTT.

The DNA of the CDR3 is TGCGCCAGCAAGGGTACAAACAATGAGCAGTTCTTC. As protein: CASKGTNNEQFF. The V call is TRBV10-2, the J call TRBJ2-1, with D uncertain. Germline V gene sequence: CDR1 WSHSY, CDR2 SAAADI. The V gene lost 7 bases and the J gene lost 5 bases, with 9 bases spanning the gap. This CDR3 has 12 amino acids.

V gene TRBV13 combines with J gene TRBJ2-5; 9 nucleotides agree with TRBD1. Germline V lookup: CDR1 PRHDT, CDR2 FYEKMQ (reference sequence). Losses at the gene ends were 5 bases for V and 5 bases for J; bases not matched to a gene: 12. The CDR3 has 16 amino acids. CDR3 amino acids: CASSARTGAAKETQYF. In DNA form, the CDR3 reads TGTGCCAGCAGCGCCAGGACAGGGGCGGCGAAGGAGACCCAGTACTTC. Supplemented by reference TRBV13 and TRBJ2-5, the full variable domain reads AAGVIQSPRHLIKEKRETATLKCYPIPRHDTVYWYQQGPGQDPQFLISFYEKMQSDKGSIPDRFSAQQFSDYHSELNMSSLELGDSALYFCASSARTGAAKETQYFGPGTRLLVL.

CDR3 bases: TGCGCCAGCAGTGTTAGGACGTGGGAGGAGGCTTTCTTT. Translation gives CASSVRTWEEAFF. This chain joins TRBV10-2 and TRBJ1-1; no definite D call. The ends were cut back, 4 bases at V and 11 bases at J, with 17 bases in the middle. Germline-derived CDR1 and CDR2 are WSHSY and SAAADI. The CDR3 covers 13 residues.

The genes are TRBV11-2 and TRBJ2-3; 7 bases agree with TRBD2. CDR3 size: 19 residues. The germline CDR1 and CDR2 sequences are SGHAT and FQNNGV. The junction had 16 bases not matched to a gene; V was cut back by 0 bases and J by 4 bases. As DNA, the CDR3 is TGTGCCAGCAGCTTAGATGCTCTAGTAACGGCGGGGAGGGCAGATACGCAGTATTTT. Amino acid sequence: CASSLDALVTAGRADTQYF.

The J gene is TRBJ2-2, the V gene TRBV27; D is perhaps TRBD1 (6 bases). Looked up from germline, CDR1 is MNHEY and CDR2 is SMNVEV (reference sequence). Trimming stripped 2 bases from V and 1 base from J, with 8 bases between. The CDR3 loop spans 15 amino acids. The CDR3 coding sequence is TGTGCCAGCAGTTTACAACAGGGGAACACCGGGGAGCTGTTTTTT. It is translated as CASSLQQGNTGELFF.

This clone was observed a handful of times. This rearrangement joins TRBV19 to TRBJ2-1, with 8 bases matching TRBD2. Trimming at V came to 3 bases and at J to 4 bases, leaving 5 bases not matched to a gene. Looked up from germline, CDR1 is LNHDA and CDR2 is SQIVND (reference sequence). The CDR3 is made up of 15 amino acids. The CDR3: CASSMIGGGYNEQFF. CDR3 bases: TGTGCCAGTAGTATGATTGGCGGGGGGTACAATGAGCAGTTCTTC.

The genes are TRBV4-1 and TRBJ2-7; 10 bases agree with TRBD2. Germline-derived CDR1 and CDR2 are MGHRA and YSYEKL. V dropped 3 bases and J dropped 2; count of bases not matched to a gene: 7. The CDR3 totals 16 residues. CDR3 nucleotide sequence: TGCGCCAGCAGCCACGTACCTAGCGGGGGTGCCTACGAGCAGTACTTC. Translation: CASSHVPSGGAYEQYF.

A single count supports this clone. The chain couples TRBV29-1 to TRBJ2-2; 7 bases are shared with TRBD1. Germline values: CDR1 SQVTM, CDR2 ANQGSEA. The CDR3 extends over 16 amino acids. The J segment lost 1 base and the V segment lost 7 bases, leaving 12 bases of the junction unmatched. Written as DNA, the CDR3 is TGCAGCGCCATTGGACAGGTGGCCGGGAACACCGGGGAGCTGTTTTTT. It encodes CSAIGQVAGNTGELFF.

This clone was detected once. The chain employs TRBV29-1 and TRBJ2-1, with 9 bases fitting TRBD2. Germline values: CDR1 SQVTM, CDR2 ANQGSEA. V trimming: 7 bases; J trimming: 4 bases; junction bases outside the gene matches: 11. This CDR3 spans 15 amino acids. The DNA of the CDR3 is TGCAGCGCCGGCACCACTAGCGGGCCTTACAATGAGCAGTTCTTC. Translated, it gives CSAGTTSGPYNEQFF.

The chain couples TRBV5-4 to TRBJ2-7; 7 positions agree with TRBD1. Trimming at V came to 4 bases and at J to 3 bases, leaving 13 bases not matched to a gene. The V gene's germline CDR1 is SGHNT and CDR2 YYREEE (reference sequence). This CDR3 spans 16 amino acids. CDR3 DNA sequence: TGTGCCAGCAGCCCTAACTTTGACAGGGTGCTCTACGAGCAGTACTTC. It is translated as CASSPNFDRVLYEQYF.